The rows below give T cell receptor beta chains drawn from one sample of a study of T-cell reconstitution after alpha-beta-depleted transplantation in children. TCRdb recomputed calls from the PCR reads with MiXCR, one row per CDR3 protein. The sample has about 980,000 distinct CDR3 sequences, 25% to 35% seen once. Sample: PBMCs, mostly from graft donor cells, taken 360 days after TCRalphabeta/CD19-depleted stem cell transplant. These receptors all stem from a boy in the first two years of life who had a stem cell transplant for SCID, so the T cells may come from the graft donor. The CDR3 runs from the conserved cysteine through the conserved F or W. D genes are given only for firm matches. Clone size is not always given. Where it is, it says once, few, many or a class for expanded clones.

v_call	j_call	cdr3_length	d_call	clone_size	cdr3_nt	cdr3_aa
TRBV7-3	TRBJ2-7	15	TRBD1	few	TGTGCCAGCAGCTTAACGTCTCAGGGGGCGCATGAGCAGTACTTC	CASSLTSQGAHEQYF
TRBV6-5	TRBJ1-4	18	.	few	TGTGCCAGCAGTTACTCCGTGTTCTCGGGGCGGAAAGTCGAAAAACTGTTTTTT	CASSYSVFSGRKVEKLFF
TRBV7-2	TRBJ2-2	14	.	.	TGTGCCAGCAGCTTAGTTCAGGGGCCAGGGGAGCTGTTTTTT	CASSLVQGPGELFF
TRBV19	TRBJ2-1	14	TRBD1	few	TGTGCCAGTAGTTTCGACAGGGTTTACAATGAGCAGTTCTTC	CASSFDRVYNEQFF
TRBV10-2	TRBJ1-2	12	TRBD1	.	TGCGCCAGCAGCTCCGGGACAGGGCGGGACACCTTC	CASSSGTGRDTF
TRBV7-8	TRBJ2-2	16	.	few	TGTGCCAGCAGCTTAGTGGATGCGGGGAGCACCGGGGAGCTGTTTTTT	CASSLVDAGSTGELFF
TRBV5-1	TRBJ1-5	16	TRBD1	.	TGTGCCAGCAGTTTGGGGACAGGGGATAGCAATCAGCCCCAGCATTTT	CASSLGTGDSNQPQHF
TRBV5-1	TRBJ2-7	17	TRBD1	few	TGCGCCAGCAGCCGGAAACCGGGACAGGGGGAATTCTACGAGCAGTACTTC	CASSRKPGQGEFYEQYF
TRBV12-3/TRBV12-4	TRBJ2-7	14	.	.	TGTGCCAGCAGTTCTGTATCAGGATCCTACGAGCAGTACTTC	CASSSVSGSYEQYF
TRBV9	TRBJ2-2	15	TRBD2	.	TGTGCCAGCAGCGTAGGGCCGGGGGGGATCGGGGAGCTGTTTTTT	CASSVGPGGIGELFF
TRBV7-3	TRBJ2-2	16	.	.	TGTGCCAGCAGCAAACAGGGTGGCGGCGACACCGGGGAGCTGTTTTTT	CASSKQGGGDTGELFF
TRBV10-3	TRBJ2-7	14	.	few	TGTGCCATCAGTGAGGGGCAGGGATCCTACGAGCAGTACTTC	CAISEGQGSYEQYF
TRBV20-1	TRBJ1-2	13	TRBD1	.	TGCAGTGCCCGGGGACAGGGGGCGATAGGCTACACCTTC	CSARGQGAIGYTF
TRBV12-3/TRBV12-4	TRBJ2-2	15	TRBD1	.	TGTGCCAGCAGTAGAGCTCGGACAGGTGACGGGGAGCTGTTTTTT	CASSRARTGDGELFF
TRBV30	TRBJ1-2	13	TRBD1	few	TGTGCCTGGAACCCGACAGGGTTGGGGGGCTACACCTTC	CAWNPTGLGGYTF
TRBV6-2/TRBV6-3	TRBJ1-1	16	.	few	TGTGCCAGCAGCCCCGTGAGGCAGTGGCCGAACACTGAAGCTTTCTTT	CASSPVRQWPNTEAFF
TRBV20-1	TRBJ1-2	12	.	.	TGCAGTGCCCTGAGGGGGGCGGGGGGCTACACCTTC	CSALRGAGGYTF
TRBV12-3/TRBV12-4	TRBJ1-5	15	.	.	TGTGCCAGCAGTTATAACCCGAAGAGCAATCAGCCCCAGCATTTT	CASSYNPKSNQPQHF
TRBV5-4	TRBJ2-1	15	.	few	TGTGCCAGCAGCTTCCACCGGACCCCAAGGAATGAGCAGTTCTTC	CASSFHRTPRNEQFF
TRBV12-3/TRBV12-4	TRBJ1-1	15	.	.	TGTGCCAGCAGGGGGATACAGGGTAAGAACACTGAAGCTTTCTTT	CASRGIQGKNTEAFF
TRBV2	TRBJ2-7	15	TRBD1	few	TGTGCCAGCAGTGAAGACACCTTACAGGGGCGGGAGCAGTACTTC	CASSEDTLQGREQYF
TRBV7-9	TRBJ1-1	11	.	few	TGTGCCAGCAGCTCAAAGGGTGAAGCTTTCTTT	CASSSKGEAFF
TRBV12-3/TRBV12-4	TRBJ2-1	18	TRBD2	.	TGTGCCAGCGGGGGGATTAGCGGGGCTGATTCCTCCTACAATGAGCAGTTCTTC	CASGGISGADSSYNEQFF
TRBV5-1	TRBJ2-5	14	.	few	TGCGCCAGCAGCTTGGAACATCGTACCGAGACCCAGTACTTC	CASSLEHRTETQYF
TRBV7-8	TRBJ1-4	15	.	.	TGTGCCAGCAGCTCTCCCCTGGGTGGGCCTGAAAAACTGTTTTTT	CASSSPLGGPEKLFF
TRBV9	TRBJ2-1	17	.	.	TGTGCCAGCAGCGCCGATATGGTGGAGGGGGCTGTAGGTGAGCAGTTCTTC	CASSADMVEGAVGEQFF
TRBV20-1	TRBJ1-5	14	.	few	TGCAGTGCTAGTAACATCTATAGCAATCAGCCCCAGCATTTT	CSASNIYSNQPQHF
TRBV4-2	TRBJ2-1	14	TRBD2	.	TGTGCCAGCAGGCATAGCGGGGGGGACAATGAGCAGTTCTTC	CASRHSGGDNEQFF
TRBV20-1	TRBJ2-1	12	TRBD1	.	TGCAGTGCTCGGACAGGGTACCATGAGCAGTTCTTC	CSARTGYHEQFF
TRBV4-1	TRBJ2-7	14	TRBD1	.	TGCGCCAGCAGCCACGGGACAGGAGGGGACGAGCAGTACTTC	CASSHGTGGDEQYF
TRBV4-3	TRBJ2-7	16	.	few	TGCGCCAGCAGCCAAGAGTGGGGTCAGGGCATCTACGAGCAGTACTTC	CASSQEWGQGIYEQYF
TRBV19	TRBJ2-3	15	.	.	TGTGCCAGTAGTATCGGCAGGACTAGCACAGATACGCAGTATTTT	CASSIGRTSTDTQYF
TRBV20-1	TRBJ2-1	15	TRBD2	.	TGCAGTGCTAGAGTAGGCGGGGGGGCCCGGAATGAGCAGTTCTTC	CSARVGGGARNEQFF
TRBV4-1	TRBJ2-4	16	TRBD1	.	TGCGCCAGCAGCCAAAACCGGGACAGAGCCAAAAACATTCAGTACTTC	CASSQNRDRAKNIQYF
TRBV10-2	TRBJ2-1	14	.	.	TGCGCCAGCAGTGACCCCTTTACGGCGTGGGAGCAGTTCTTC	CASSDPFTAWEQFF
TRBV6-2/TRBV6-3	TRBJ1-6	15	.	.	TGTGCCAGCAGTTACCGACTCTCCTATAATTCACCCCTCCACTTT	CASSYRLSYNSPLHF
TRBV11-2	TRBJ2-7	13	TRBD1	once	TGTGCCAGCGGGGGAGGACAGGGGCGGGAGCAGTACTTC	CASGGGQGREQYF
TRBV12-3/TRBV12-4	TRBJ2-3	14	.	.	TGTGCCAGCAGTTTAGACAGGGATAAAGATACGCAGTATTTT	CASSLDRDKDTQYF
TRBV5-1	TRBJ2-3	15	TRBD1	.	TGCGCCAGCAGCACCTCGGACAGGGCCACAGATACGCAGTATTTT	CASSTSDRATDTQYF
TRBV20-1	TRBJ1-5	13	.	.	TGCAGTGCTACGACCGCTCCCAATCAGCCCCAGCATTTT	CSATTAPNQPQHF
TRBV25-1	TRBJ2-5	13	.	few	TGTGCCAGCAGTGATGGGGGCCAAGAGACCCAGTACTTC	CASSDGGQETQYF